The clone carrying this TCR beta chain turned up a few times. The antigen is not known. Germline loops: CDR1 SNHLY, CDR2 FYNNEI. The V end lost 5 bases, the J end lost 8 bases, and 13 bases lay between the germline ends. The CDR3 is 13 amino acids. Graves' hyperthyroidism showing no ophthalmopathy progression within 18 months was considered stable. Subjects aged 18 to 65 presented with newly diagnosed hyperthyroidism of less than 2 months' duration. There were TCR beta CDR3 regions amplified from RNA transcripts. Using the HTBI primer set, a first-round RT-PCR was run on the TCR CDR3. TCRdb itself ran the multiplex PCR reads through MiXCR, one entry per CDR3 protein. The table records hundreds of thousands of distinct CDR3 sequences, less than 15% of them present only once. This specimen belongs to a study of T cells in Graves' hyperthyroidism and ophthalmopathy. Broader study findings: Before onset, by a median of 6.5 months, the model predicted ophthalmopathy.

The sequencing sample was made of blood. The chain uses TRBV2 and TRBJ1-5; D is ambiguous. This clonotype originated in a woman between 18 and 29 years old with Graves' hyperthyroidism. CDR3 sequence (DNA): TGTGCCAGCAGTCCTCCTATTGGGGAGCCCCAGCATTTT. Protein: CASSPPIGEPQHF.